The entry that follows covers one TCR beta chain sequence. Libraries were prepared by immunoSEQ multiplex PCR; TCRdb keeps only in-frame clonotypes and omits some of them. The sample comprises about 2,200,000 clones, 85% to 95% of which are singletons, and 1.5% to 2% rests with the top ten. The sample belongs to a study of shared clonotypes between healthy human individuals. CD45RO-negative, CCR7-selected cells formed the naive CD8 fraction, which excluded terminally differentiated effector memory CD45RA+ cells. The J segment lost 4 bases and the V segment lost 4 bases, leaving 10 bases of the junction unmatched. CDR3 length: 17 amino acids. Germline values: CDR1 SGHRS, CDR2 YFSETQ.

This clonotype was obtained from a man between 18 and 29 years old in good health. Some clones in this sample may be carry-over from other donors' samples. The material sequenced was naive CD8+ T cells from PBMCs. J is TRBJ2-5 and V is TRBV5-1; 13 bases are shared with TRBD2. CDR3 sequence reads: CASSPGTSGTSTETQYF. The CDR3 DNA is TGCGCCAGCAGCCCCGGGACTAGCGGGACATCAACAGAGACCCAGTACTTC.